Following are 28 T cell receptor beta chains from one sample sequenced in a study of blood T cell repertoires in COVID-19. Measured with immunoSEQ multiplex PCR; TCRdb has only the in-frame clones, and not every one. The table has under 250,000 clones, 75% to 90% seen once; the top ten hold 0.55% to 0.75%. The sequencing sample was made of peripheral blood. Receptors were obtained from a man aged 35-49 years with acute or convalescent COVID-19.

The gene calls are TRBV7-2 and TRBJ2-7, with 7 bases that match TRBD1. CDR1 SGHTA and CDR2 FQGNSA come from the germline V gene. With 2 bases clipped from V and 5 bases from J, the junction kept 18 bases outside the gene matches. The CDR3 totals 18 residues. The CDR3, as DNA: TGTGCCAGCAGCTTACCAACGTTCTTACAGGGGACCTACCACGAGCAGTACTTC. The encoded protein is CASSLPTFLQGTYHEQYF.

The chain is built from TRBV19 and TRBJ2-7; no firm D call. Germline V CDR1 and CDR2: LNHDA, SQIVND (reference sequence). This CDR3 contains 13 residues. In nucleotides, the CDR3 is TGTGCTATGGTTCGAGGTTACCAGTACGAGCAGTACTTC. Translating it yields CAMVRGYQYEQYF.

This chain connects TRBV7-9 to TRBJ2-1; 11 nucleotides match TRBD2. Germline CDR1 SEHNR, CDR2 FQNEAQ (reference sequence). There are 15 residues in the CDR3. The V segment lost 8 bases and the J segment 8 bases; nucleotides outside the gene matches: 11. CDR3 in amino acids: CASQFLAGGDHEQFF. Written as DNA, the CDR3 is TGTGCCAGCCAATTCCTAGCGGGGGGCGATCATGAGCAGTTCTTC.

The chain has TRBV18 and TRBJ1-2; no definite D call. Trimming shortened V by 4 bases and J by 14 bases, and 17 bases separated the two germline ends. This CDR3 spans 12 amino acids. The germline gives CDR1 KGHSH, CDR2 LQKENI. CDR3 coding DNA: TGTGCCAGCTCACGTACAACCGCTCTCTCTACCTTC. It translates to CASSRTTALSTF.

The J gene is TRBJ1-1, the V gene TRBV6-5; D call uncertain. The germline V and J ends were trimmed by 6 bases and 1 base, with 15 bases remaining between them. In germline, CDR1 is MNHEY, CDR2 SVGAGI. The length of the CDR3 is 15 residues. Written as DNA, the CDR3 is TGTGCCAGCAGCCGAATGGCGACACAGAACACTGAAGCTTTCTTT. Its protein is CASSRMATQNTEAFF.

The chain employs TRBV5-4 and TRBJ2-7, with D uncertain. V lost 2 bases, J lost 4 bases, and 10 bases lay in between. This CDR3 has 13 amino acids. Germline CDR1 reads SGHNT; CDR2 reads YYREEE (reference sequence). DNA for the CDR3: TGTGCCAGCAGCTTCCCTGGAGCTTACGAGCAGTACTTC. Translated, it gives CASSFPGAYEQYF.

The chain joins TRBV6-1 to TRBJ1-5, with a possible D match to TRBD1 (6 bases). The CDR3 is 15 residues long. CDR1 and CDR2 (germline): MNHNS, SASEGT. The V and J ends lost 2 bases and 9 bases respectively, with 17 bases between them. CDR3 residues: CASSEPTGPGRPQHF. DNA for the CDR3: TGTGCCAGCAGTGAACCGACAGGCCCTGGGAGGCCCCAGCATTTT.

This chain joins TRBV10-3 and TRBJ2-3; 11 bases map to TRBD1. Germline-derived CDR1 and CDR2 are ENHRY and SYGVKD. V lost 3 bases to trimming and J lost 1 base; unmatched junction nucleotides: 3. The CDR3 covers 16 residues. The CDR3 DNA follows: TGTGCCATCAGTGAAGGGACAGGGGGAGGCACAGATACGCAGTATTTT. It yields the protein CAISEGTGGGTDTQYF.

The gene calls are TRBV4-1 and TRBJ2-5, with D maybe TRBD2 (5 bases). Germline V gene data show CDR1 as MGHRA and CDR2 as YSYEKL. The V end lost 2 bases, the J end lost 4 bases, and 14 bases lay between the germline ends. The CDR3 has 15 residues. For the CDR3, the DNA is TGCGCCAGCAGCCAACTCGGAGGCCGGCGAGAGACCCAGTACTTC. Translation: CASSQLGGRRETQYF.

This sequence joins TRBV7-3 and TRBJ2-1, with 8 positions matching TRBD1. V lost 5 bases and J lost 2; bases outside the gene matches: 5. The germline V gene has CDR1 SGHTA and CDR2 FQGTGA. The CDR3 contains 15 residues. The CDR3 here is CASSPRTGPYNEQFF. In DNA, the CDR3 is TGTGCCAGCAGCCCCAGGACAGGGCCCTACAATGAGCAGTTCTTC.

The chain uses TRBV4-1 and TRBJ1-2; D is ambiguous. CDR1 is MGHRA and CDR2 is YSYEKL in the germline V gene. There are 13 residues in the CDR3. The germline V and J ends were trimmed by 4 bases and 2 bases, with 8 bases remaining between them. CDR3: CASSPTTNYGYTF. CDR3 DNA: TGCGCCAGCAGCCCCACAACAAACTATGGCTACACCTTC.

V is TRBV13 and J is TRBJ2-1; 12 bases line up with TRBD1. Germline loops: CDR1 PRHDT, CDR2 FYEKMQ (reference sequence). The CDR3 consists of 17 residues. The junction had 9 bases not matched to a gene; V was cut back by 4 bases and J by 5 bases. DNA for the CDR3: TGTGCCAGCAGCTCCGGGACAGGGGGCTCTTTTGACAATGAGCAGTTCTTC. Translated, it gives CASSSGTGGSFDNEQFF.

The CDR3 DNA sequence: TGCGCCAGCAGCTCGACAACCTATGGCTACACCTTC. This codes for CASSSTTYGYTF. This chain uses TRBV5-1 with TRBJ1-2; no reliable D call. CDR1 SGHRS and CDR2 YFSETQ come from the germline V gene. The V end lost 3 bases, the J end lost 4 bases, and 7 bases lay between the germline ends. The CDR3 sequence is 12 residues long.

The gene calls are TRBV5-6 and TRBJ1-1; 9 nucleotides align to TRBD1. V dropped 2 bases and J dropped 5; count of bases not matched to a gene: 4. Per germline, CDR1 SGHDT and CDR2 YYEEEE. This CDR3 spans 14 amino acids. The CDR3 region is CASSFGQGWTEAFF. CDR3 DNA sequence: TGTGCCAGCAGCTTCGGACAGGGGTGGACTGAAGCTTTCTTT.

The rearrangement joins TRBV7-6 to TRBJ1-1, with D hard to call. The germline V gene encodes CDR1 SGHVS and CDR2 FNYEAQ. This CDR3 contains 13 residues. V was pared by 5 bases and J by 5 bases, with 12 bases between. CDR3 protein: CASSMAPGTEAFF. CDR3 DNA sequence: TGTGCCAGCAGCATGGCCCCGGGGACTGAAGCTTTCTTT.

CDR3 region: CASSASWAIYF. The CDR3 DNA sequence: TGTGCCAGCAGCGCATCCTGGGCGATATATTTT. The chain couples TRBV7-9 to TRBJ1-3; D is ambiguous. Germline V gene data show CDR1 as SEHNR and CDR2 as FQNEAQ (reference sequence). Trimming shortened V by 5 bases and J by 13 bases, and 12 bases separated the two germline ends. The CDR3 runs 11 residues. The whole variable domain, remainder taken from reference TRBV7-9 and TRBJ1-3, is DTGVSQNPRHKITKRGQNVTFRCDPISEHNRLYWYRQTLGQGPEFLTYFQNEAQLEKSRLLSDRFSAERPKGSFSTLEIQRTEQGDSAMYLCASSASWAIYFGEGSWLTVV.

This clone was seen once. The CDR3 spells CASTSREGGTDTQYF. The CDR3 DNA reads as TGTGCCAGCACTTCTCGGGAGGGCGGGACAGATACGCAGTATTTT. The V gene is TRBV28, the J gene TRBJ2-3, with 8 bases fitting TRBD2. This CDR3 region has 15 residues. The V gene end was trimmed by 7 bases and the J gene end by 3 bases; junction bases not matched to a gene: 9. Germline CDR1 is MDHEN and CDR2 is SYDVKM.

The V call is TRBV19, the J call TRBJ2-5, with unresolved D. CDR1 is LNHDA, CDR2 SQIVND, per germline (reference sequence). The CDR3 extends over 14 amino acids. Trimming left V 0 bases short and J 2 bases short, with 7 bases between. The CDR3, as DNA: TGTGCCAGTAGTATAGACAGGCTACAAGAGACCCAGTACTTC. It encodes CASSIDRLQETQYF.

This chain joins TRBV14 and TRBJ1-6, with a tentative D call TRBD1 (5 bases). CDR1 and CDR2 (germline): SGHDN, FVKESK. Trimming shortened V by 0 bases and J by 9 bases, and 18 bases separated the two germline ends. This CDR3 region has 17 residues. The CDR3 region has the DNA TGTGCCAGCAGCCAAGACGTTGGGGCAGGATTTGGTTCACCCCTCCACTTT. Translated, it gives CASSQDVGAGFGSPLHF.

The chain employs TRBV19 and TRBJ2-1, with TRBD2 matching over 10 bases. Trimming at V came to 6 bases and at J to 4 bases, leaving 12 bases not matched to a gene. Looked up from germline, CDR1 is LNHDA and CDR2 is SQIVND (reference sequence). This CDR3 spans 17 amino acids. The CDR3 coding sequence is TGTGCCAGTAGCAGGGGACTAGCGAGAGTCGAGTACAATGAGCAGTTCTTC. Translated, it gives CASSRGLARVEYNEQFF.

The genes are TRBV3-1 (or the pseudogene TRBV3-2) and TRBJ2-1; TRBD2 agrees at 7 bases. The CDR3 is made up of 16 amino acids. Germline V gene data show CDR1 as LGHDT and CDR2 as YNNKEL (reference sequence). J was trimmed by 5 bases and V by 2 bases; bases with no gene match: 9. The CDR3 is CASSQNLPSGDNEQFF. The CDR3 DNA sequence: TGTGCCAGCAGCCAAAACCTCCCGAGCGGGGACAATGAGCAGTTCTTC.

V gene TRBV28 combines with J gene TRBJ1-5; TRBD1 agrees at 8 bases. Per the germline V gene, CDR1 is MDHEN and CDR2 is SYDVKM. V was clipped by 7 bases and J by 6 bases; unmatched bases: 11. The CDR3 spans 15 residues. The CDR3 bases are TGTGCCAGCACCACCTTGGCAGGGGGCCGTCAGCCCCAGCATTTT. Translating it yields CASTTLAGGRQPQHF.

V is TRBV12-3 or TRBV12-4 and J is TRBJ1-6; tentatively, D is TRBD1 (5 bases). CDR3 length: 13 amino acids. Trimming pared 6 bases from V and 5 bases from J, leaving 8 bases between. The chain's CDR3 is CASSGTDNSPLHF. The CDR3 DNA reads TGTGCCAGCAGCGGGACTGATAATTCACCCCTCCACTTT.

The chain carries TRBV10-1 and TRBJ1-5, with D possibly TRBD1 on 5 matching bases. The V gene's germline CDR1 is WNHNN and CDR2 SYGVQD (reference sequence). With 6 bases removed from V and 2 bases from J, the gap between germline ends came to 14 bases. The CDR3 is made up of 15 amino acids. CDR3 DNA: TGCGCCAGCAGGGGGGGGATAGGGGGCAATCAGCCCCAGCATTTT. The encoded protein is CASRGGIGGNQPQHF.

This clone was counted once. The V and J genes are TRBV7-9 and TRBJ2-7; 7 bases fit TRBD2. In germline, CDR1 is SEHNR, CDR2 FQNEAQ (reference sequence). V was clipped by 1 base and J by 3 bases; unmatched bases: 6. CDR3 length: 15 residues. CDR3 DNA sequence: TGTGCCAGCAGCTTAGTGTCTCGCGGGAGCTACGAGCAGTACTTC. Its protein is CASSLVSRGSYEQYF.

This chain uses TRBV11-1 with TRBJ1-6; the D is unclear. The CDR3 runs to 15 residues. V lost 4 bases and J 2 bases, leaving 9 bases between the germline ends. Germline CDR1 SGHAT, CDR2 FQDESV (reference sequence). The CDR3 DNA sequence: TGTGCCAGCAGCTCCGGTGCAACCTATAATTCACCCCTCCACTTT. The encoded protein is CASSSGATYNSPLHF.

In its sample, this clone was seen once. CDR3 coding DNA: TGCGCCAGCAGCTTGGAAAGGGGGCCCACAGATACGCAGTATTTT. Its translation is CASSLERGPTDTQYF. The V call is TRBV5-1, the J call TRBJ2-3, with 7 bases fitting TRBD1. The CDR3 covers 15 residues. The germline gives CDR1 SGHRS, CDR2 YFSETQ. V lost 0 bases to trimming and J lost 2 bases; unmatched junction nucleotides: 3.

The chain is built from TRBV10-3 and TRBJ1-6; 7 nucleotides match TRBD1. The J segment lost 9 bases and the V segment lost 6 bases, leaving 5 bases of the junction unmatched. Germline assignment: CDR1 ENHRY and CDR2 SYGVKD. The CDR3 is 13 residues long. The CDR3 loop reads CAISGDRASPLHF. The DNA of the CDR3 is TGTGCCATCAGCGGCGACAGGGCTTCACCCCTCCACTTT.